One sample yielded the 31 T cell receptor beta chains listed below, sequenced in a study of human T cells and chemical hapten exposure. Specified time point: patch test 2, 6 weeks after DPC sensitization. The treatment denotes: therapeutic diphenylcyclopropenone sensitization with weekly scalp DPC. TCRdb reanalysed the RACE reads using MiXCR and keeps one entry per CDR3 protein. The sample carries tens of thousands of distinct CDR3 sequences, approximately 10% recorded once. Sequences were derived from whole blood, sampled in connection with sensitization to the hapten diphenylcyclopropenone (DPC). These receptors were collected from a woman in her 30s with alopecia areata. Some clones in this sample may be carry-over from other donors' samples.

This clonotype was counted only a few times. The rearrangement joins TRBV6-5 to TRBJ2-7, with a tentative D call TRBD2 (6 bases). V lost 6 bases, J lost 7 bases, and 16 bases lay in between. Germline V gene data show CDR1 as MNHEY and CDR2 as SVGAGI. The CDR3 spans 13 residues. The CDR3 nucleotides are TGTGCCAGCAGGCGGGACCTTCTGGGAGAGCAGTACTTC. Protein product: CASRRDLLGEQYF.

This clonotype was seen ten or more times. The chain couples TRBV28 to TRBJ1-1; no clear D. This CDR3 spans 14 amino acids. V lost 1 base, J lost 2 bases, and 8 bases lay in between. Germline assignment: CDR1 MDHEN and CDR2 SYDVKM. The CDR3 nucleotides read TGTGCCAGCAGTTTATCCCCTCCAAACACTGAAGCTTTCTTT. Encoded protein: CASSLSPPNTEAFF.

This clonotype has ten or more counts. This sequence joins TRBV28 and TRBJ2-1, with D uncertain. V lost 6 bases and J lost 8, with 11 bases in between. The CDR3 runs 12 residues. CDR1 is MDHEN, CDR2 SYDVKM, per germline. The CDR3 nucleotides are TGTGCCAGCAGCCCGGGCAGGCATGAGCAGTTCTTC. It yields the protein CASSPGRHEQFF.

Many counts were recorded for this clonotype. The V and J genes are TRBV19 and TRBJ2-2, with TRBD1 identical over 7 bases. CDR3 length equals 15 residues. V lost 5 bases and J lost 3; bases outside the gene matches: 6. The germline V gene has CDR1 LNHDA and CDR2 SQIVND (reference sequence). The CDR3, as DNA: TGTGCCAGTAGTGCATTGACAGGGCACACCGGGGAGCTGTTTTTT. This sequence encodes CASSALTGHTGELFF. Supplemented by reference TRBV19 and TRBJ2-2, the full variable domain reads DGGITQSPKYLFRKEGQNVTLSCEQNLNHDAMYWYRQDPGQGLRLIYYSQIVNDFQKGDIAEGYSVSREKKESFPLTVTSAQKNPTAFYLCASSALTGHTGELFFGEGSRLTVL.

This clonotype was recorded at least ten times. The gene calls are TRBV28 and TRBJ2-1; D might be TRBD2 (6 bases). Germline V CDR1 and CDR2: MDHEN, SYDVKM. The CDR3 length is 17 residues. V was shortened by 2 bases and J by 3 bases, with 17 bases between the two germline ends. This CDR3 reads CASSLPKTRQFYNEQFF. The CDR3 DNA reads as TGTGCCAGCAGTTTACCCAAGACTAGGCAATTCTACAATGAGCAGTTCTTC.

This clonotype was found many times. The chain links TRBV4-3 to TRBJ1-6; D not certain. With 0 bases removed from V and 0 bases from J, the gap between germline ends came to 12 bases. This CDR3 contains 18 residues. CDR1 is LGHNA, CDR2 YSLEER, per germline. CDR3 region: CASSQDPGESSYNSPLHF. CDR3 nucleotides: TGCGCCAGCAGCCAAGACCCCGGGGAGAGCTCCTATAATTCACCCCTCCACTTT.

Many counts were recorded for this clonotype. The J gene is TRBJ1-2, the V gene TRBV28; TRBD1 matches 10 bases. This CDR3 spans 13 amino acids. In germline, CDR1 is MDHEN, CDR2 SYDVKM. V was clipped by 4 bases and J by 5 bases; unmatched bases: 1. CDR3 region: CASSSGQGYGYTF. In DNA, the CDR3 is TGTGCCAGCAGTTCGGGACAGGGGTATGGCTACACCTTC.

This clonotype was seen once. The V call is TRBV27, the J call TRBJ1-1, with D hard to call. The germline V gene has CDR1 MNHEY and CDR2 SMNVEV (reference sequence). The CDR3 runs to 13 residues. Trimming removed 0 bases from V and 8 bases from J, with 10 bases in between. In DNA, the CDR3 is TGTGCCAGCAGTTTATCCACAGTGCAGGAAGCTTTCTTT. Translating it yields CASSLSTVQEAFF.

The J gene is TRBJ1-5, the V gene TRBV6-2 or TRBV6-3; no firm D call. V gave up 5 bases and J gave up 4 bases, with 12 bases separating them. Germline CDR1 MNHEY, CDR2 SVGEGT. This CDR3 has 14 residues. The CDR3 sequence: CASSDRGSNQPQHF. CDR3 in DNA: TGTGCCAGCAGTGACCGGGGATCAAATCAGCCCCAGCATTTT.

This clonotype was seen more than once but under ten times. The CDR3 here is CASSSIQGEANYGYTF. The DNA of the CDR3 is TGTGCCAGCAGCTCAATACAGGGTGAGGCTAACTATGGCTACACCTTC. This chain joins TRBV11-3 and TRBJ1-2, with a weak D call TRBD1 (6 bases). The V end was cut by 4 bases, the J end by 0 bases, with 15 bases between. The CDR3 extends over 16 amino acids. From germline, CDR1 is SGHNT and CDR2 YENEEA.

The table lists this clonotype with many counts. The chain links TRBV29-1 to TRBJ2-3; D is perhaps TRBD1 or TRBD2 (6 bases each). CDR3 length equals 14 residues. CDR1 and CDR2 from the germline V gene are SQVTM and ANQGSEA. V was pared by 1 base and J by 2 bases, with 10 bases between. CDR3 DNA: TGCAGCGTTGAAGTCCGGGGGCCCACAGATACGCAGTATTTT. This codes for CSVEVRGPTDTQYF.

This clonotype was seen ten or more times. This chain links TRBV5-1 with TRBJ1-6; 7 bases fit TRBD1. The CDR3 sequence is 15 residues long. V lost 4 bases and J lost 11; bases outside the gene matches: 12. Germline CDR1 SGHRS, CDR2 YFSETQ. The CDR3 nucleotides read TGCGCCAGCAGCCCGGGGACAGCGCTGGGGGCACCCCTCCACTTT. Protein: CASSPGTALGAPLHF.

Many counts were recorded for this clonotype. The V and J genes are TRBV18 and TRBJ1-1; D remains unclear. The CDR3 is 15 residues long. V lost 3 bases and J lost 6, with 17 bases in between. The germline gives CDR1 KGHSH, CDR2 LQKENI. Here the CDR3 reads CASSPDPGSGSEAFF. The CDR3, as DNA: TGTGCCAGCTCACCGGACCCGGGAAGTGGCTCTGAAGCTTTCTTT.

This clonotype appeared many times. This chain connects TRBV6-2 or TRBV6-3 to TRBJ2-7; D is uncertain. Trimming took off 1 base at V and 4 bases at J, with 8 bases between the two ends. The germline V gene encodes CDR1 MNHEY and CDR2 SVGEGT. The CDR3 is made up of 13 amino acids. Written as DNA, the CDR3 is TGTGCCAGCAGTTACTACAGAGAGTACGAGCAGTACTTC. It translates to CASSYYREYEQYF.

This clonotype has ten or more counts. V is TRBV10-3 and J is TRBJ2-7, with a tentative D call TRBD1 (6 bases). CDR3 length: 14 amino acids. Germline CDR1 ENHRY, CDR2 SYGVKD. Trimming removed 5 bases from V and 1 base from J, with 12 bases in between. The CDR3 DNA is TGTGCCATCAGTCGGCCGGACAGTTCCTACGAGCAGTACTTC. It specifies CAISRPDSSYEQYF.

A note on this clonotype: A single base separates this from a much larger clone, so it may be a read error. The chain uses TRBV11-2 and TRBJ1-1; possibly TRBD1 for D (5 bases). V lost 4 bases to trimming and J lost 5 bases, with 17 bases between them. The germline CDR1 and CDR2 sequences are SGHAT and FQNNGV. The CDR3 runs to 15 residues. The CDR3 region has the DNA TGTGCCAGCAGCTCCCTGACGTCGGGGGTGACTGAAGCTTTCTTT. Residues: CASSSLTSGVTEAFF.

This clonotype was detected many times. The rearrangement joins TRBV4-1 to TRBJ2-2; D not certain. Trimming removed 0 bases from V and 6 bases from J, with 11 bases in between. From germline, CDR1 is MGHRA and CDR2 YSYEKL. The CDR3 totals 15 residues. The CDR3 bases are TGCGCCAGCAGCCAAGAGAGGATCGTCCCCGGGGAGCTGTTTTTT. Protein sequence: CASSQERIVPGELFF.

This clonotype appeared many times. V usage is TRBV12-3 or TRBV12-4 and J usage is TRBJ2-3; D remains unclear. Trimming left V 4 bases short and J 3 bases short, with 11 bases between. The CDR3 runs to 14 residues. The DNA of the CDR3 is TGTGCCAGCAGTTCCAATAAAGGGACAGATACGCAGTATTTT. Translated: CASSSNKGTDTQYF.

At least ten counts were recorded for this clonotype. This rearrangement joins TRBV19 to TRBJ2-7; 7 bases are shared with TRBD1. From germline, CDR1 is LNHDA and CDR2 SQIVND (reference sequence). Trimming cost V 6 bases and J 3 bases; bases outside gene matches: 5. This CDR3 comprises 13 residues. CDR3 amino acids: CASSPRQGYEQYF. The CDR3, as DNA: TGTGCCAGTAGCCCCAGACAGGGCTACGAGCAGTACTTC.

This chain connects TRBV28 to TRBJ1-5; D gene ambiguous. The CDR3 sequence is 14 residues long. V lost 7 bases and J lost 1, with 11 bases in between. Looked up from germline, CDR1 is MDHEN and CDR2 is SYDVKM. Written as DNA, the CDR3 is TGTGCCAGCACAGGCCCGTGGAGCAATCAGCCCCAGCATTTT. Its translation is CASTGPWSNQPQHF.

This clonotype was seen at least ten times. The V and J genes are TRBV20-1 and TRBJ2-1, with 11 bases lining up with TRBD2. Trimming took 0 bases from V and 7 from J; bases not matched to a gene: 5. The CDR3 is 15 residues long. Germline CDR1 is DFQATT and CDR2 is SNEGSKA (reference sequence). DNA of the CDR3: TGCAGTGCTAGAGATATAGCGGGAGGGTCGAATGAGCAGTTCTTC. It translates to CSARDIAGGSNEQFF.

V usage is TRBV18 and J usage is TRBJ2-7; 7 bases line up with TRBD1. The V gene end was trimmed by 5 bases and the J gene end by 4 bases; junction bases not matched to a gene: 14. CDR1 and CDR2 (germline): KGHSH, LQKENI. The CDR3 loop spans 16 amino acids. The CDR3 loop is CASSSGKQGKWYEQYF. The CDR3 region has the DNA TGTGCCAGCTCATCGGGTAAACAGGGGAAGTGGTACGAGCAGTACTTC.

This clonotype was counted at least ten times. V usage is TRBV6-2 or TRBV6-3 and J usage is TRBJ1-2, with D hard to call. V was shortened by 1 base and J by 4 bases, with 7 bases between the two germline ends. The length of the CDR3 is 13 residues. Per germline, CDR1 MNHEY and CDR2 SVGEGT. Here the CDR3 DNA reads TGTGCCAGCAGTTACTGGGGAGGCTATGGCTACACCTTC. Amino acid sequence: CASSYWGGYGYTF.

This clonotype was picked up many times. The V call is TRBV19, the J call TRBJ1-5, with D perhaps TRBD1 (6 bases). The CDR3 has 14 amino acids. Germline V gene data show CDR1 as LNHDA and CDR2 as SQIVND (reference sequence). V lost 4 bases, J lost 0 bases, and 7 bases lay in between. CDR3 nucleotide sequence: TGTGCCAGTAGTAGGGACACTAGCAATCAGCCCCAGCATTTT. It codes for CASSRDTSNQPQHF. The full variable domain, completed using reference TRBV19 and TRBJ1-5, is DGGITQSPKYLFRKEGQNVTLSCEQNLNHDAMYWYRQDPGQGLRLIYYSQIVNDFQKGDIAEGYSVSREKKESFPLTVTSAQKNPTAFYLCASSRDTSNQPQHFGDGTRLSIL.

The chain has TRBV6-5 and TRBJ1-5; a weak D match, TRBD1 (5 bases). The CDR3 runs to 15 residues. The germline V and J ends were trimmed by 2 bases and 0 bases, with 8 bases remaining between them. Germline values: CDR1 MNHEY, CDR2 SVGAGI. The CDR3, as DNA: TGTGCCAGCAGTTACCAGCAGGGTAGCAATCAGCCCCAGCATTTT. Translating it yields CASSYQQGSNQPQHF.

The chain joins TRBV12-3 or TRBV12-4 to TRBJ1-5; D remains unclear. V lost 6 bases and J lost 7, with 19 bases in between. The CDR3 is 15 amino acids. The DNA for the CDR3 is TGTGCCAGCAGCTCTCAGACGGCGGGGTACCAGCCCCAGCATTTT. Translation: CASSSQTAGYQPQHF.

V is TRBV6-5 and J is TRBJ2-5; tentative D call: TRBD1 (5 bases). The V end lost 5 bases, the J end lost 3 bases, and 16 bases lay between the germline ends. This CDR3 is built from 15 residues. From germline, CDR1 is MNHEY and CDR2 SVGAGI. The CDR3 is CASSLRVGGEETQYF. The CDR3 nucleotides are TGTGCCAGCAGTCTCAGGGTCGGTGGGGAAGAGACCCAGTACTTC.

In this sample, this clonotype turned up many times. This sequence joins TRBV9 and TRBJ2-3; D gene uncertain. CDR3 length: 13 amino acids. The V end lost 2 bases, the J end lost 4 bases, and 8 bases lay between the germline ends. From germline, CDR1 is SGDLS and CDR2 YYNGEE. The CDR3 protein is CASSVGVPDTQYF. CDR3 in DNA: TGTGCCAGCAGCGTCGGAGTCCCAGATACGCAGTATTTT.

The V call is TRBV5-5, the J call TRBJ2-1; D perhaps matches TRBD1 (6 bases). V was shortened by 3 bases and J by 2 bases, with 18 bases between the two germline ends. The CDR3 extends over 17 amino acids. From germline, CDR1 is SGHKS and CDR2 YYEKEE (reference sequence). The CDR3 reads CASSSHPGTMPYNEQFF. The DNA for the CDR3 is TGTGCCAGCAGCTCTCACCCGGGGACAATGCCCTACAATGAGCAGTTCTTC.

The V gene is TRBV28, the J gene TRBJ2-7, with D hard to call. The germline CDR1 and CDR2 sequences are MDHEN and SYDVKM. V was shortened by 7 bases and J by 2 bases, with 9 bases between the two germline ends. The CDR3 runs to 12 residues. The CDR3 DNA sequence: TGTGCCAGCACCTCTAGGCCCTACGAGCAGTACTTC. Translation gives CASTSRPYEQYF. Full variable domain (outside the CDR3, taken from reference TRBV28 and TRBJ2-7): DVKVTQSSRYLVKRTGEKVFLECVQDMDHENMFWYRQDPGLGLRLIYFSYDVKMKEKGDIPEGYSVSREKKERFSLILESASTNQTSMYLCASTSRPYEQYFGPGTRLTVT.

Ten or more counts support this clonotype. The V call is TRBV20-1, the J call TRBJ2-7; 7 nucleotides line up with TRBD1. J was trimmed by 3 bases and V by 2 bases; bases with no gene match: 13. This CDR3 comprises 16 residues. CDR1 is DFQATT, CDR2 SNEGSKA, per germline (reference sequence). The CDR3 DNA is TGCAGTGCTAGACCCGTTAAAAGCCGGGACAGCTACGAGCAGTACTTC. Its translation: CSARPVKSRDSYEQYF.